These 23 T cell receptor beta chains came from one sample sequenced in a study of blood T cell repertoires in COVID-19. TCRdb keeps only in-frame clones here, not all; method: immunoSEQ multiplex PCR. The sample carries some 170,000 clones, 60% to 80% recorded once. Specimen: peripheral blood. These TCRs come from a woman in her seventies with acute or convalescent COVID-19.

This chain uses TRBV13 with TRBJ1-4, with D perhaps matching TRBD1 (6 bases). The germline gives CDR1 PRHDT, CDR2 FYEKMQ (reference sequence). There are 14 residues in the CDR3. V dropped 6 bases and J dropped 7 bases, with 15 bases sitting between them. For the CDR3, the DNA is TGTGCCAGCAGGTTGACAGGCGAACTTGAAAAACTGTTTTTT. Protein sequence: CASRLTGELEKLFF.

The CDR3 region is CASSLIMNTEAFF. The CDR3 bases are TGTGCCAGCAGCTTGATCATGAACACTGAAGCTTTCTTT. V usage is TRBV5-6 and J usage is TRBJ1-1; the D is unclear. Trimming took 1 base from V and 0 from J, leaving 4 bases between them. Germline assignment: CDR1 SGHDT and CDR2 YYEEEE. CDR3 length: 13 residues.

V and J are TRBV30 and TRBJ1-6; 7 bases are shared with TRBD1. V shed 5 bases and J 6 bases; nucleotides not matched to a gene: 4. The length of the CDR3 is 13 residues. Germline values: CDR1 GTSNPN, CDR2 SVGIG (reference sequence). The CDR3 DNA reads as TGTGCCTGGGCGGGACAGACTAATTCACCCCTCCACTTT. It translates to CAWAGQTNSPLHF.

The chain carries TRBV24-1 and TRBJ2-1; D possibly corresponds to TRBD2 (5 bases). CDR3 length: 14 residues. Germline V CDR1 and CDR2: KGHDR, SFDVKD. V lost 3 bases and J 3 bases, leaving 8 bases between the germline ends. The CDR3 loop reads CATSDPGNYNEQFF. The CDR3 DNA reads as TGTGCCACCAGTGATCCCGGGAACTACAATGAGCAGTTCTTC.

The chain joins TRBV5-4 to TRBJ2-2, with D hard to call. This CDR3 comprises 14 residues. Germline CDR1 and CDR2: SGHNT and YYREEE (reference sequence). V lost 5 bases to trimming and J lost 2 bases, with 10 bases between them. The CDR3 protein is CASSGLSNTGELFF. In DNA form, the CDR3 reads TGTGCCAGCAGTGGGCTGTCTAACACCGGGGAGCTGTTTTTT.

In this sample, this clone turned up once. This chain uses TRBV18 with TRBJ1-2; 8 nucleotides line up with TRBD1. In germline, CDR1 is KGHSH, CDR2 LQKENI. The CDR3 loop spans 16 amino acids. The V gene end was trimmed by 2 bases and the J gene end by 8 bases; junction bases not matched to a gene: 13. CDR3 protein: CASSPDVQGAYQGYTF. The CDR3 DNA sequence: TGTGCCAGCTCACCAGATGTTCAGGGGGCTTATCAAGGCTACACCTTC.

In this sample, this clone turned up many times. At the DNA level, this CDR3 is encoded by other sequences in the same sample as well. The rearrangement uses TRBV4-2 and TRBJ2-2; possible D gene TRBD2, 7 bases. With 1 base removed from V and 5 bases from J, the gap between germline ends came to 17 bases. Germline CDR1 reads LGHNA; CDR2 reads YNFKEQ. The length of the CDR3 is 17 residues. CDR3 DNA sequence: TGTGCCAGCAGCCAAGTGGGGGGGCTAGTTCGGACCGGGGAGCTGTTTTTT. Its protein is CASSQVGGLVRTGELFF.

This clone was observed at least ten times. V is TRBV5-4 and J is TRBJ1-6; the match to TRBD1 covers 11 bases. Germline CDR1 reads SGHNT; CDR2 reads YYREEE (reference sequence). There are 17 residues in the CDR3. V trimming: 2 bases; J trimming: 7 bases; junction bases outside the gene matches: 8. The CDR3 loop is CASSFRGQGGFNSPLHF. CDR3 nucleotides: TGTGCCAGCAGCTTTAGGGGACAGGGGGGCTTCAATTCACCCCTCCACTTT.

This chain links TRBV29-1 with TRBJ2-7, with 9 positions matching TRBD1. The length of the CDR3 is 14 residues. Germline V gives CDR1 SQVTM, CDR2 ANQGSEA. V gave up 6 bases and J gave up 2 bases; unmatched junction bases: 8. This CDR3 reads CSVSGQGFAYEQYF. The CDR3 DNA follows: TGCAGCGTCTCGGGACAGGGTTTCGCCTACGAGCAGTACTTC.

The chain employs TRBV5-5 and TRBJ2-5; the match to TRBD1 covers 9 bases. The V gene's germline CDR1 is SGHKS and CDR2 YYEKEE (reference sequence). The CDR3 totals 15 residues. The ends lost 4 bases at V and 7 bases at J; junction bases unmatched: 11. CDR3 DNA: TGTGCCAGCAGCGCAGATACAGGGGGCAGGGGGACCCAGTACTTC. Its translation is CASSADTGGRGTQYF.

V gene TRBV6-5 combines with J gene TRBJ2-7; TRBD1 is a possible D gene (6 bases). Germline CDR1 MNHEY, CDR2 SVGAGI. V was trimmed by 4 bases and J by 4 bases, leaving 14 bases between them. The CDR3 spans 14 residues. The CDR3 DNA reads as TGTGCCAGCAGTTTCAGCGGACAGAGATACGAGCAGTACTTC. Amino acids: CASSFSGQRYEQYF.

This clone turned up a few times. The V gene is TRBV7-2, the J gene TRBJ2-7; 10 bases align to TRBD1. The V gene end was trimmed by 5 bases and the J gene end by 2 bases; junction bases not matched to a gene: 6. CDR1 and CDR2 from the germline V gene are SGHTA and FQGNSA. The CDR3 has 15 residues. CDR3 DNA sequence: TGTGCCAGCAGCCCCGCCGGGACAGGGGCCTACGAGCAGTACTTC. Amino acids: CASSPAGTGAYEQYF. Drawing the rest from reference TRBV7-2 and TRBJ2-7, the complete variable domain is GAGVSQSPSNKVTEKGKDVELRCDPISGHTALYWYRQSLGQGLEFLIYFQGNSAPDKSGLPSDRFSAERTGGSVSTLTIQRTQQEDSAVYLCASSPAGTGAYEQYFGPGTRLTVT.

The CDR3 loop is CANAGTGLFNYGYTF. The CDR3 bases are TGTGCCAATGCCGGGACAGGTCTATTTAACTATGGCTACACCTTC. The chain uses TRBV2 and TRBJ1-2; TRBD1 matches 8 bases. After removal of 10 bases from V and 1 base from J, the junction contained 11 bases not matched to a gene. This CDR3 region has 15 residues. Germline values: CDR1 SNHLY, CDR2 FYNNEI.

The chain recombines TRBV11-2 with TRBJ2-3; weak D call: TRBD1 (5 bases). This CDR3 has 14 amino acids. CDR1 is SGHAT and CDR2 is FQNNGV in the germline V gene. The germline V and J ends were trimmed by 5 bases and 9 bases, with 18 bases remaining between them. The CDR3 is CASSRLGYRSTQYF. CDR3 DNA sequence: TGTGCCAGCAGCCGCCTAGGGTACAGGTCGACGCAGTATTTT.

This clone has a handful of counts. This chain joins TRBV4-1 and TRBJ1-3; TRBD1 matches at 7 bases. CDR1 and CDR2 (germline): MGHRA, YSYEKL. The CDR3 runs to 16 residues. V lost 5 bases and J lost 3; bases outside the gene matches: 10. Here the CDR3 DNA reads TGCGCCAGCAGCGACGGCCGTACAGGGGTTGGAAACACCATATATTTT. Amino acids: CASSDGRTGVGNTIYF.

The chain carries TRBV7-9 and TRBJ2-7, with 8 bases matching TRBD2. Germline V gives CDR1 SEHNR, CDR2 FQNEAQ (reference sequence). J gave up 3 bases and V 9 bases, and 7 bases lay outside the gene matches. The CDR3 loop spans 13 amino acids. Written as DNA, the CDR3 is TGTGCCAGTTCGGGACTAGAGCTCTACGAGCAGTACTTC. Its protein product is CASSGLELYEQYF.

V gene TRBV7-9 combines with J gene TRBJ2-7, with D tentatively TRBD2 (6 bases). This CDR3 has 13 amino acids. The germline V gene encodes CDR1 SEHNR and CDR2 FQNEAQ (reference sequence). V lost 6 bases and J 6 bases, leaving 15 bases between the germline ends. CDR3 region: CASRAAGNSEQYF. The DNA for the CDR3 is TGTGCCAGCAGAGCCGCGGGGAACAGCGAGCAGTACTTC. Variable domain in full (rest from reference TRBV7-9 and TRBJ2-7): DTGVSQNPRHKITKRGQNVTFRCDPISEHNRLYWYRQTLGQGPEFLTYFQNEAQLEKSRLLSDRFSAERPKGSFSTLEIQRTEQGDSAMYLCASRAAGNSEQYFGPGTRLTVT.

The count of this clone is one. The chain carries TRBV11-2 and TRBJ2-7; 10 bases map to TRBD2. The CDR3 loop spans 14 amino acids. The V gene end was trimmed by 3 bases and the J gene end by 6 bases; junction bases not matched to a gene: 5. Germline lookup yields CDR1 SGHAT and CDR2 FQNNGV. The CDR3 here is CASSLSGRASEQYF. The CDR3 DNA reads as TGTGCCAGCAGCTTGAGCGGGAGGGCCTCCGAGCAGTACTTC.

V gene TRBV2 combines with J gene TRBJ2-1, with TRBD2 identical over 8 bases. The CDR3 sequence is 15 residues long. J lost 6 bases, V lost 6 bases, and 10 bases had no gene match. Germline V lookup: CDR1 SNHLY, CDR2 FYNNEI. The CDR3 reads CASRDSGTPPNEQFF. The CDR3 DNA reads as TGTGCCAGCAGGGATAGCGGGACTCCTCCCAATGAGCAGTTCTTC.

The gene calls are TRBV2 and TRBJ1-1; 7 bases are a match to TRBD1. CDR3 size: 16 residues. Germline-derived CDR1 and CDR2 are SNHLY and FYNNEI. V was pared by 1 base and J by 0 bases, with 5 bases of the junction left unmatched. The CDR3 DNA follows: TGTGCCAGCAGTGAAGAGACAGGGAAAGTGAACACTGAAGCTTTCTTT. This translates into CASSEETGKVNTEAFF.

This clone was seen a handful of times. The chain recombines TRBV20-1 with TRBJ2-1, with 8 nucleotides matching TRBD2. The CDR3 contains 15 residues. Germline V gives CDR1 DFQATT, CDR2 SNEGSKA (reference sequence). The V gene end was trimmed by 3 bases and the J gene end by 8 bases; junction bases not matched to a gene: 12. CDR3 residues: CSASVSGGEFDEQFF. CDR3 coding DNA: TGCAGTGCTAGTGTAAGCGGGGGAGAATTCGATGAGCAGTTCTTC.

The chain links TRBV5-5 to TRBJ1-3; no clear D gene. Germline V gives CDR1 SGHKS, CDR2 YYEKEE (reference sequence). The CDR3 runs to 16 residues. Trimming removed 1 base from V and 4 bases from J, with 15 bases in between. The CDR3 loop reads CASSLLDRFLGNTIYF. In nucleotides, the CDR3 is TGTGCCAGCAGCTTGCTTGATCGGTTCCTCGGAAACACCATATATTTT.

The rearrangement joins TRBV19 to TRBJ1-2; TRBD1 might be the D (6 bases). Germline V gene sequence: CDR1 LNHDA, CDR2 SQIVND (reference sequence). CDR3 length: 11 residues. V was trimmed by 9 bases and J by 11 bases, leaving 16 bases between them. In nucleotides, the CDR3 is TGTGCCAGCCGATCAGGGGAGCGGTACACCTTC. This gives the protein CASRSGERYTF.